This TCR beta chain was retrieved from a study of blood T cell repertoires in COVID-19. Overall study context: Sites in the United States, Italy and Spain provided acute and convalescent COVID-19 samples. Nucleic acid was either cDNA or gDNA, and it came from T cells, B-cell-depleted T cells, or PBMCs.

Study processing details: How many nucleated cells were present was estimated from reference gene primer amplification. The table came from immunoSEQ multiplex PCR; TCRdb's copy has only in-frame clones and leaves some out. The DNA was the basis for D and trimming; V, J and clone size are from that table. The sample lists tens of thousands of clones, 84% occurring once. J lost 1 base, V lost 9 bases, and 3 bases had no gene match. This CDR3 region has 15 residues. The germline gives CDR1 SNHLY, CDR2 FYNNEI. The J gene is TRBJ1-6, the V gene TRBV2; TRBD1 matches at 10 bases. This TCR derives from a human donor in a cohort sampled during active COVID-19. Sequenced material: peripheral blood. CDR3 nucleotides: TGTGCCAGTGACAGGGGGCCATCCTATAATTCACCCCTCCACTTT. This codes for CASDRGPSYNSPLHF.